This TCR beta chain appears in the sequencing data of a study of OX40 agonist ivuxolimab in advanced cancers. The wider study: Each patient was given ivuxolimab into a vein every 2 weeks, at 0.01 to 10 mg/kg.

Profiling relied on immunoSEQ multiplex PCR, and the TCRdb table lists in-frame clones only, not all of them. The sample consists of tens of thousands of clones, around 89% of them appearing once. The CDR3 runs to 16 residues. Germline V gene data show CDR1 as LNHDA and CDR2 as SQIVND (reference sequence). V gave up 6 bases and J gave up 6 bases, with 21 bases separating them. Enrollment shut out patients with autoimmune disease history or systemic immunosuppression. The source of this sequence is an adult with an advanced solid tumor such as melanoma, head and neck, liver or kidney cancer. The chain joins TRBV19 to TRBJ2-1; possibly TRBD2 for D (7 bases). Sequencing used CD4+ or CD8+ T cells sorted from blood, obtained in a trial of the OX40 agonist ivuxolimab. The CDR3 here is CASSFRGAGVGNEQFF. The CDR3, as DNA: TGTGCCAGTAGCTTCCGGGGGGCGGGAGTTGGCAATGAGCAGTTCTTC.